The clone carrying this TCR beta chain turned up a few times. TCRdb's table, derived via immunoSEQ multiplex PCR, lists solely in-frame clones and lacks some. Here the sample spans under 110,000 clones, 91% being singletons. This entry comes from a study of T cell changes during pregnancy in multiple sclerosis. CDR3 length equals 13 residues. Trimming left V 5 bases short and J 3 bases short, with 11 bases between. Per germline, CDR1 MDHEN and CDR2 SYDVKM. The specimen was peripheral blood, collected in the second trimester of pregnancy. The clonotype originates from a female donor with multiple sclerosis, enrolled in a pregnancy study. This chain links TRBV28 with TRBJ2-7; perhaps TRBD1 as D (5 bases). The DNA for the CDR3 is TGTGCCAGCAGTCTAGGGGTGGACTACGAGCAGTACTTC. Encoded protein: CASSLGVDYEQYF.